A single sample is the source of the 8 T cell receptor beta chains below, sequenced in a study of blood T cell repertoires in COVID-19. TCRdb keeps only in-frame clones here, not all; method: immunoSEQ multiplex PCR. The table includes some 200,000 clones, roughly 89% detected once. The source material was PBMCs or T cells enriched from blood (not recorded which). All receptors come from a man aged 18 to 30 with acute COVID-19.

The CDR3 DNA reads as TGTGCCAGCAGCTTGGGAGCGGGAGCTGGCGAGCAGTACTTC. Residues: CASSLGAGAGEQYF. This sequence joins TRBV7-2 and TRBJ2-7; 8 nucleotides agree with TRBD2. CDR1 and CDR2 from the germline V gene are SGHTA and FQGNSA. The CDR3 contains 14 residues. The junction had 7 bases not matched to a gene; V was cut back by 3 bases and J by 6 bases.

The J gene is TRBJ2-5, the V gene TRBV11-3; D is undetermined. V dropped 0 bases and J dropped 4 bases, with 6 bases sitting between them. Germline CDR1 is SGHNT and CDR2 is YENEEA. There are 13 residues in the CDR3. The CDR3 sequence: CASSLDLRETQYF. CDR3 nucleotide sequence: TGTGCCAGCAGCTTAGATCTTCGAGAGACCCAGTACTTC.

The chain recombines TRBV7-3 with TRBJ2-1; TRBD2 might be the D (7 bases). This CDR3 contains 16 residues. V shed 2 bases and J shed 2 bases, with 13 bases lying between them. Germline values: CDR1 SGHTA, CDR2 FQGTGA. The CDR3 is CASSLWGGPPYNEQFF. CDR3 DNA: TGTGCCAGCAGCTTATGGGGGGGGCCCCCCTACAATGAGCAGTTCTTC.

On this clone: Germline and junction disagree at one end, which may indicate a read error. The chain carries TRBV25-1 and TRBJ2-4, with D maybe TRBD1 (5 bases). The CDR3 has 16 residues. Germline assignment: CDR1 MGHDK and CDR2 SYGVNS. This CDR3 reads CASSDSAPESKNIQYF. DNA for the CDR3: TGTGCCAGTAGTGACAGCGCTCCCGAGTCCAAAAACATTCAGTACTTC.

The chain is built from TRBV4-2 and TRBJ2-1; TRBD2 matches 8 bases. The germline CDR1 and CDR2 sequences are LGHNA and YNFKEQ. CDR3 length: 16 residues. V was clipped by 1 base and J by 4 bases; unmatched bases: 6. The CDR3 nucleotides read TGTGCCAGCAGCCAAGCCTCTAGCGGGCGTTACAATGAGCAGTTCTTC. Translation: CASSQASSGRYNEQFF.

J is TRBJ1-1 and V is TRBV30, with 7 bases matching TRBD1. V was clipped by 0 bases and J by 8 bases; unmatched bases: 6. The germline gives CDR1 GTSNPN, CDR2 SVGIG (reference sequence). The CDR3 loop spans 13 amino acids. The CDR3 DNA is TGTGCCTGGAGTGTATCAAGGGGGCGGGAAGCTTTCTTT. This encodes CAWSVSRGREAFF.

This chain joins TRBV5-4 and TRBJ1-6, with D uncertain. Trimming took off 4 bases at V and 0 bases at J, with 8 bases between the two ends. The CDR3 is made up of 15 amino acids. Germline V gives CDR1 SGHNT, CDR2 YYREEE (reference sequence). DNA for the CDR3: TGTGCCAGCAGCCCGCACAGCTCCTATAATTCACCCCTCCACTTT. Translating gives CASSPHSSYNSPLHF.

This clone was seen more than once but under ten times. The genes are TRBV6-5 and TRBJ1-4; the D gene is possibly TRBD1 (5 bases). CDR3 length: 14 amino acids. Germline assignment: CDR1 MNHEY and CDR2 SVGAGI. Trimming stripped 2 bases from V and 7 bases from J, with 11 bases between. The CDR3 spells CASSYRQGGEKLFF. Written as DNA, the CDR3 is TGTGCCAGCAGTTACAGGCAGGGAGGTGAAAAACTGTTTTTT.